This passage covers 8 T cell receptor beta chains from one sample sequenced in a study of blood T cell repertoires in COVID-19. Sequencing was performed with immunoSEQ multiplex PCR; in TCRdb, only in-frame clones are kept and a portion is missing. The profile covers about 350,000 clones, with roughly 86% appearing a single time and approximately 1% taken by the ten largest. Sequences were obtained from PBMCs or T cells enriched from blood (not recorded which). The origin of the receptors is a woman in her twenties or thirties who had been exposed to COVID-19.

J is TRBJ1-1 and V is TRBV10-2, with 7 bases identical to TRBD1. The length of the CDR3 is 14 residues. Germline CDR1 reads WSHSY; CDR2 reads SAAADI. V trimming: 1 base; J trimming: 8 bases; junction bases outside the gene matches: 7. The CDR3 is CASSEFQQGLEAFF. The CDR3 nucleotides are TGCGCCAGCAGTGAGTTCCAACAGGGGTTGGAAGCTTTCTTT.

The rearrangement uses TRBV5-6 and TRBJ2-7; 10 nucleotides line up with TRBD1. Germline V gives CDR1 SGHDT, CDR2 YYEEEE. The CDR3 covers 16 residues. The ends lost 1 base at V and 4 bases at J; junction bases unmatched: 8. The CDR3 nucleotides are TGTGCCAGCAGCTTGCCCGACAGGGGGCGCACGTACGAGCAGTACTTC. Amino acid sequence: CASSLPDRGRTYEQYF.

The chain recombines TRBV6-5 with TRBJ1-1; D remains ambiguous. Trimming cost V 5 bases and J 4 bases, with 11 bases left between them. CDR3 length equals 13 residues. Germline V lookup: CDR1 MNHEY, CDR2 SVGAGI. The CDR3 DNA reads TGTGCCAGCAGTATCACAGTCGTCACTGAAGCTTTCTTT. Protein product: CASSITVVTEAFF.

The V gene is TRBV7-9, the J gene TRBJ1-5, with D possibly TRBD1 on 5 matching bases. The CDR3 loop spans 15 amino acids. Germline CDR1 SEHNR, CDR2 FQNEAQ (reference sequence). Trimming took off 1 base at V and 4 bases at J, with 11 bases between the two ends. The CDR3 here is CASSLGTRDNQPQHF. The CDR3 nucleotides read TGTGCCAGCAGCTTAGGGACCAGGGATAATCAGCCCCAGCATTTT.

V and J are TRBV5-6 and TRBJ1-1; D gene uncertain. The V gene's germline CDR1 is SGHDT and CDR2 YYEEEE. The CDR3 runs to 13 residues. The V gene lost 0 bases and the J gene lost 0 bases, with 3 bases spanning the gap. CDR3 region: CASSLVLNTEAFF. The DNA of the CDR3 is TGTGCCAGCAGCTTGGTCTTGAACACTGAAGCTTTCTTT.

The CDR3 loop is CASRSRQGGDTEAFF. The CDR3 region has the DNA TGCGCCAGCAGATCAAGACAGGGTGGGGACACTGAAGCTTTCTTT. V is TRBV5-1 and J is TRBJ1-1; 7 nucleotides line up with TRBD1. Germline CDR1 is SGHRS and CDR2 is YFSETQ. This CDR3 is 15 amino acids long. V shed 5 bases and J 3 bases; nucleotides not matched to a gene: 10.

The chain employs TRBV5-1 and TRBJ2-1, with 8 bases matching TRBD2. This CDR3 contains 18 residues. The V gene's germline CDR1 is SGHRS and CDR2 YFSETQ. J was trimmed by 0 bases and V by 9 bases; bases with no gene match: 17. CDR3 DNA sequence: TGCGCCACAGCCTCTCGTATAGCGGGGCTAGGCTCCTACAATGAGCAGTTCTTC. Amino acids: CATASRIAGLGSYNEQFF.

DNA for the CDR3: TGTGCCAGCAGCTCGTCGACCGGGGTACGGCATGAAAAACTGTTTTTT. This translates into CASSSSTGVRHEKLFF. The chain recombines TRBV11-3 with TRBJ1-4; D is undetermined. Per germline, CDR1 SGHNT and CDR2 YENEEA. With 4 bases removed from V and 6 bases from J, the gap between germline ends came to 18 bases. This CDR3 is 16 amino acids long.